This T cell receptor beta chain is from a study of blood T cells in healthy people across ages. This clonotype was seen at least ten times. The length of the CDR3 is 17 residues. Germline V gene data show CDR1 as LGHDT and CDR2 as YNNKEL (reference sequence). The second PCR ran about 6 to 11 cycles with a sample-barcoded 5' primer and J-beta primers. Every cDNA molecule carried a tag from a template-switch adaptor bearing 12 random nucleotides. In TCRdb, the 5' RACE reads were re-called with MiXCR into one record per CDR3 protein. The sample lists 720,000 or so distinct CDR3 sequences, 35% to 50% seen once, with approximately 29% in the top ten.

This rearrangement joins TRBV3-1 to TRBJ2-1; 7 nucleotides line up with TRBD2. Matching the DNA end better, TRBJ2-7 makes the J call doubtful. This TCR came from a man older than 75 in good health. Sequencing was performed on blood. Here the CDR3 DNA reads TGTGCCAGCAGCTACCCCCGGTCTAGCGGTAACTACAATGAGCAGTACTTC. Amino acid sequence: CASSYPRSSGNYNEQYF.